The text below deals with one T cell receptor beta chain. This sample was taken from a study of control samples from healthy donors and cancer patients. Profiled with immunoSEQ multiplex PCR; TCRdb holds only in-frame clones, not every one. The table includes about 61,000 clones, 90% detected once. The V gene's germline CDR1 is MNHEY and CDR2 SVGEGT. V shed 7 bases, J shed 0 bases, and the junction held 12 bases outside the gene matches. CDR3 length: 18 residues. Sequencing input: PBMCs. The clonotype comes from a man in his fifties or sixties with colorectal cancer. This chain joins TRBV6-2 or TRBV6-3 and TRBJ2-5; 12 bases fit TRBD2. The CDR3 DNA sequence: TGTGCCAGCAACCCGGGGGGACTAGCGGGTTCGTACCAAGAGACCCAGTACTTC. This encodes CASNPGGLAGSYQETQYF.